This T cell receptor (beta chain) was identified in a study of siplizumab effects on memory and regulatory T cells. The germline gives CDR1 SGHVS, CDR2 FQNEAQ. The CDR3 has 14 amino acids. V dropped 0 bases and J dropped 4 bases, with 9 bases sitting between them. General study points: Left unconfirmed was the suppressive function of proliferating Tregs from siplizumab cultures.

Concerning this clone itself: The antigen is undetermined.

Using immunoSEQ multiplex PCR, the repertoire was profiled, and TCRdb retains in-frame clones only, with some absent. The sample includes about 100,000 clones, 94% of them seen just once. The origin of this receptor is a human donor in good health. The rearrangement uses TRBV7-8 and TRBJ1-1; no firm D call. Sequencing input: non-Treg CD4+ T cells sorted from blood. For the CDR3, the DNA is TGTGCCAGCAGCTTAGCAGCGTGGGTCACTGAAGCTTTCTTT. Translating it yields CASSLAAWVTEAFF. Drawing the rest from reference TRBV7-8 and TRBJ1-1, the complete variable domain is GAGVSQSPRYKVAKRGQDVALRCDPISGHVSLFWYQQALGQGPEFLTYFQNEAQLDKSGLPSDRFFAERPEGSVSTLKIQRTQQEDSAVYLCASSLAAWVTEAFFGQGTRLTVV.